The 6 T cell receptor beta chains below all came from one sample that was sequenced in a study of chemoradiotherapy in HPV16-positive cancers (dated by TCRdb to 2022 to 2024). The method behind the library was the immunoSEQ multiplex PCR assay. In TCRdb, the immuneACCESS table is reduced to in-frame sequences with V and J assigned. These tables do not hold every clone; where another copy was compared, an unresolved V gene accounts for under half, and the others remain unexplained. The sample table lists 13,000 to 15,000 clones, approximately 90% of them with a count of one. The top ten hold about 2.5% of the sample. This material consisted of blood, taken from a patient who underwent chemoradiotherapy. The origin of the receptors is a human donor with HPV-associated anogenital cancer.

CDR3 amino acids: CASSSRLAGALTTNTGELFF. CDR3 nucleotide sequence: TGTGCCAGTAGTTCACGATTAGCGGGGGCCCTTACGACGAACACCGGGGAGCTGTTTTTT. The rearrangement joins TRBV19 to TRBJ2-2; 9 bases are a match to TRBD2. The CDR3 loop spans 20 amino acids. V dropped 5 bases and J dropped 0; count of bases not matched to a gene: 16. Germline CDR1 LNHDA, CDR2 SQIVND (reference sequence).

Here the CDR3 reads CAWSLGPTTEAFF. The DNA for the CDR3 is TGTGCCTGGAGCCTAGGACCGACCACTGAAGCTTTCTTT. J is TRBJ1-1 and V is TRBV30; D remains ambiguous. CDR1 and CDR2 (germline): GTSNPN, SVGIG (reference sequence). Trimming left V 3 bases short and J 4 bases short, with 12 bases between. CDR3 length: 13 residues.

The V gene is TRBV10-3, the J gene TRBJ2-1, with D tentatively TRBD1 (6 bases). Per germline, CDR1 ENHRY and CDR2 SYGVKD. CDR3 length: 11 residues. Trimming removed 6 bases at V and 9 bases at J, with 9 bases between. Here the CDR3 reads CAISGQFEQFF. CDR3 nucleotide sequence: TGTGCCATCAGCGGACAGTTTGAGCAGTTCTTC.

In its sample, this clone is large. The CDR3 DNA follows: TGCGCCAGCAGCCAAGAGACAGGGATTTGGGCCCAGCATTTT. Protein product: CASSQETGIWAQHF. V usage is TRBV4-1 and J usage is TRBJ1-5; TRBD1 matches 7 bases. Trimming removed 0 bases from V and 11 bases from J; junction bases left unmatched: 7. Looked up from germline, CDR1 is MGHRA and CDR2 is YSYEKL. This CDR3 has 14 amino acids.

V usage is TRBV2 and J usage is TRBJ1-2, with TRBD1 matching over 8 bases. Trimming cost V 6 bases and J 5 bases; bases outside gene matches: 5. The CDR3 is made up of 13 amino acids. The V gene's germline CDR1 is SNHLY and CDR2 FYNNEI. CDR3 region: CASSADRDYGYTF. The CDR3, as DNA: TGTGCCAGCAGCGCGGACAGGGATTATGGCTACACCTTC. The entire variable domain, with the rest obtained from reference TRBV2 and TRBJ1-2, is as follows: EPEVTQTPSHQVTQMGQEVILRCVPISNHLYFYWYRQILGQKVEFLVSFYNNEISEKSEIFDDQFSVERPDGSNFTLKIRSTKLEDSAMYFCASSADRDYGYTFGSGTRLTVV.

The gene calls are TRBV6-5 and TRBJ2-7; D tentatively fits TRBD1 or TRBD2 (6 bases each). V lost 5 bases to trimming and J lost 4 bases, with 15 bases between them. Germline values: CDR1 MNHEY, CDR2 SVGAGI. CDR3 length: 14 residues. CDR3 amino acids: CASSKYREVYEQYF. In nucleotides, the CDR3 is TGTGCCAGCAGTAAATACAGGGAGGTGTACGAGCAGTACTTC.